Listed here are 21 T cell receptor beta chains from one sample, sequenced in a study of control samples from healthy donors and cancer patients. TCRdb's table, derived via immunoSEQ multiplex PCR, lists solely in-frame clones and lacks some. The sample records under 150,000 clones, 70% to 90% being singletons. Input material: blood. The receptor set was obtained from a man between 60 and 70 years old in good health.

The genes are TRBV25-1 and TRBJ1-5; 10 bases align to TRBD1. Germline V gives CDR1 MGHDK, CDR2 SYGVNS. V trimming: 4 bases; J trimming: 5 bases; junction bases outside the gene matches: 8. This CDR3 spans 16 amino acids. Written as DNA, the CDR3 is TGTGCCAGCAGTGGAGCGACAGGGGGCTCCCATCAGCCCCAGCATTTT. Translated, it gives CASSGATGGSHQPQHF.

V gene TRBV6-2 or TRBV6-3 combines with J gene TRBJ1-6; the match to TRBD1 covers 7 bases. This CDR3 has 16 residues. The germline V gene encodes CDR1 MNHEY and CDR2 SVGEGT. Germline trimming cut 5 bases from V and 5 bases from J; bases unmatched to any gene: 9. The chain's CDR3 is CASSLSTGRNNSPLHF. The CDR3 nucleotides are TGTGCCAGCAGTCTCTCGACAGGGAGAAATAATTCACCCCTCCACTTT.

This CDR3 reads CASSVEGLRNTEAFF. The CDR3 DNA sequence: TGTGCCAGCAGCGTAGAAGGCCTCAGGAACACTGAAGCTTTCTTT. The chain links TRBV9 to TRBJ1-1, with no clear D. V gave up 0 bases and J gave up 1 base, with 10 bases separating them. The CDR3 spans 15 residues. From germline, CDR1 is SGDLS and CDR2 YYNGEE.

The rearrangement links TRBV19 to TRBJ1-4; 7 bases are a match to TRBD1. CDR1 is LNHDA, CDR2 SQIVND, per germline (reference sequence). V shed 3 bases and J 14 bases; nucleotides not matched to a gene: 6. The CDR3 runs to 12 residues. The CDR3 DNA reads TGTGCCAGTAGTATGGACCAGGGACAGCTGTTTTTT. Translation gives CASSMDQGQLFF.

The chain recombines TRBV28 with TRBJ1-5, with D hard to call. The V and J ends lost 2 bases and 3 bases respectively, with 14 bases between them. The CDR3 is 16 residues long. Germline CDR1 reads MDHEN; CDR2 reads SYDVKM. Here the CDR3 DNA reads TGTGCCAGCAGTTTACATGACACAGCCTACAATCAGCCCCAGCATTTT. Amino acid sequence: CASSLHDTAYNQPQHF.

The V and J genes are TRBV27 and TRBJ2-3; 9 bases are a match to TRBD2. Losses at the gene ends were 6 bases for V and 0 bases for J; bases not matched to a gene: 4. The CDR3 runs to 15 residues. CDR1 and CDR2 from the germline V gene are MNHEY and SMNVEV (reference sequence). In DNA form, the CDR3 reads TGTGCCAGCAGCTCTCTAGCGGGGAGCACAGATACGCAGTATTTT. Translation: CASSSLAGSTDTQYF.

This chain links TRBV3-1 (or the pseudogene TRBV3-2) with TRBJ1-2, with unresolved D. This CDR3 has 10 amino acids. Trimming shortened V by 11 bases and J by 6 bases, and 10 bases separated the two germline ends. Germline assignment: CDR1 LGHDT and CDR2 YNNKEL (reference sequence). In nucleotides, the CDR3 is TGTGCCTACGAGATGGATGGCTACACCTTC. This translates into CAYEMDGYTF.

V usage is TRBV19 and J usage is TRBJ1-3; no clear D. This CDR3 is built from 14 residues. Trimming pared 3 bases from V and 0 bases from J, leaving 6 bases between. Per the germline V gene, CDR1 is LNHDA and CDR2 is SQIVND (reference sequence). The CDR3 region is CASSIGPSGNTIYF. The CDR3 DNA sequence: TGTGCCAGTAGTATTGGCCCCTCTGGAAACACCATATATTTT.

The chain employs TRBV28 and TRBJ1-5; 9 nucleotides align to TRBD1. V gave up 6 bases and J gave up 2 bases; unmatched junction bases: 17. The germline CDR1 and CDR2 sequences are MDHEN and SYDVKM. This CDR3 spans 19 amino acids. The CDR3 loop is CASRTYRTGDFWGNQPQHF. DNA of the CDR3: TGTGCCAGCAGAACTTACCGGACAGGGGACTTCTGGGGCAATCAGCCCCAGCATTTT.

This clone appeared a few times. The J gene is TRBJ1-5, the V gene TRBV18; D might be TRBD1 (5 bases). Between the trimmed V and J ends, which lost 6 bases and 9 bases, there was a span of 15 bases. This CDR3 is built from 13 residues. Germline V gene data show CDR1 as KGHSH and CDR2 as LQKENI. The DNA for the CDR3 is TGTGCCAGCTCCCCGGGACCTCAGGGGCCCCAGCATTTT. Its protein is CASSPGPQGPQHF. Combining the CDR3 with reference TRBV18 and TRBJ1-5 gives the whole variable domain NAGVMQNPRHLVRRRGQEARLRCSPMKGHSHVYWYRQLPEEGLKFMVYLQKENIIDESGMPKERFSAEFPKEGPSILRIQQVVRGDSAAYFCASSPGPQGPQHFGDGTRLSIL.

The CDR3 loop reads CASSLLGTGGNEQYF. CDR3 nucleotides: TGTGCCAGCAGCCTCCTGGGGACAGGGGGCAACGAGCAGTACTTC. The V call is TRBV5-5, the J call TRBJ2-7; 12 bases fit TRBD1. J lost 5 bases, V lost 4 bases, and 7 bases had no gene match. Germline CDR1 reads SGHKS; CDR2 reads YYEKEE (reference sequence). This CDR3 contains 15 residues.

The V call is TRBV11-3, the J call TRBJ1-6, with 7 bases aligning to TRBD1. Trimming took 5 bases from V and 7 from J; bases not matched to a gene: 5. CDR1 SGHNT and CDR2 YENEEA come from the germline V gene. The CDR3 spans 14 residues. The CDR3 region has the DNA TGTGCCAGCAGCCTTTCGGGACAGAATTCACCCCTCCACTTT. Its translation is CASSLSGQNSPLHF.

The CDR3: CASSLEGLNGYTF. The CDR3 DNA follows: TGTGCCAGCAGCTTAGAAGGTTTGAATGGCTACACCTTC. The V and J genes are TRBV7-2 and TRBJ1-2, with D unclear. Germline V gene lookup returns CDR1 SGHTA and CDR2 FQGNSA. V dropped 1 base and J dropped 6 bases, with 9 bases sitting between them. This CDR3 has 13 residues. Looking up the rest from reference TRBV7-2 and TRBJ1-2 gives the full variable domain: GAGVSQSPSNKVTEKGKDVELRCDPISGHTALYWYRQSLGQGLEFLIYFQGNSAPDKSGLPSDRFSAERTGGSVSTLTIQRTQQEDSAVYLCASSLEGLNGYTFGSGTRLTVV.

The chain recombines TRBV7-2 with TRBJ1-2; D may be TRBD1 (6 bases). This CDR3 is built from 13 residues. Germline V lookup: CDR1 SGHTA, CDR2 FQGNSA. Trimming took off 1 base at V and 3 bases at J, with 6 bases between the two ends. This CDR3 reads CASSLEGDYGYTF. CDR3 in DNA: TGTGCCAGCAGCTTAGAGGGGGACTATGGCTACACCTTC.

The CDR3 sequence: CASRWGQANTEAFF. The DNA for the CDR3 is TGTGCCAGCAGATGGGGACAGGCGAACACTGAAGCTTTCTTT. The chain uses TRBV5-6 and TRBJ1-1; 8 bases align to TRBD1. Germline CDR1 is SGHDT and CDR2 is YYEEEE. The CDR3 covers 14 residues. V was pared by 5 bases and J by 1 base, with 4 bases of the junction left unmatched. The full variable domain, with the rest looked up from reference TRBV5-6 and TRBJ1-1, is DAGVTQSPTHLIKTRGQQVTLRCSPKSGHDTVSWYQQALGQGPQFIFQYYEEEERQRGNFPDRFSGHQFPNYSSELNVNALLLGDSALYLCASRWGQANTEAFFGQGTRLTVV.

This chain links TRBV6-5 with TRBJ1-4; D is possibly TRBD1 (5 bases). Per the germline V gene, CDR1 is MNHEY and CDR2 is SVGAGI. CDR3 length: 13 amino acids. V was trimmed by 6 bases and J by 3 bases, leaving 8 bases between them. DNA for the CDR3: TGTGCCAGCAGCAGGGTCCCTAATGAAAAACTGTTTTTT. It translates to CASSRVPNEKLFF.

The rearrangement joins TRBV27 to TRBJ2-7; 8 bases match TRBD1. The CDR3 totals 15 residues. Germline V lookup: CDR1 MNHEY, CDR2 SMNVEV (reference sequence). The J segment lost 4 bases and the V segment lost 6 bases, leaving 11 bases of the junction unmatched. This chain's CDR3 is CASRTLTGVLYEQYF. Here the CDR3 DNA reads TGTGCCAGCAGAACTCTGACAGGGGTCCTATACGAGCAGTACTTC.

The V and J genes are TRBV7-2 and TRBJ1-1; D uncertain. V lost 1 base, J lost 2 bases, and 8 bases lay in between. CDR1 is SGHTA and CDR2 is FQGNSA in the germline V gene. The CDR3 totals 14 residues. DNA of the CDR3: TGTGCCAGCAGCTTAGTGGGAGGAAACACTGAAGCTTTCTTT. It codes for CASSLVGGNTEAFF.

The chain uses TRBV11-2 and TRBJ1-1, with D possibly TRBD1 on 5 matching bases. The germline V gene encodes CDR1 SGHAT and CDR2 FQNNGV. V was cut by 4 bases and J by 5 bases, with 17 bases left in between. The CDR3 loop spans 15 amino acids. The CDR3 DNA is TGTGCCAGCAGCTCTTTATCGGGCGGGGGGACTGAAGCTTTCTTT. Protein sequence: CASSSLSGGGTEAFF. Filled out from reference TRBV11-2 and TRBJ1-1, the complete variable domain reads EAGVAQSPRYKIIEKRQSVAFWCNPISGHATLYWYQQILGQGPKLLIQFQNNGVVDDSQLPKDRFSAERLKGVDSTLKIQPAKLEDSAVYLCASSSLSGGGTEAFFGQGTRLTVV.

J is TRBJ1-5 and V is TRBV5-1; 7 nucleotides agree with TRBD1. Trimming took 3 bases from V and 4 from J; bases not matched to a gene: 4. Germline lookup yields CDR1 SGHRS and CDR2 YFSETQ. The CDR3 spans 14 residues. CDR3 DNA: TGCGCCAGCAGCTCTACGACAGGGAATCAGCCCCAGCATTTT. Its translation is CASSSTTGNQPQHF.

The CDR3 nucleotides are TGTGCCAGCAGCCAAACGGATATTGACAATGAGCAGTTCTTC. This gives the protein CASSQTDIDNEQFF. The rearrangement uses TRBV3-1 (or the pseudogene TRBV3-2) and TRBJ2-1; D gene ambiguous. Between the trimmed V and J ends, which lost 2 bases and 5 bases, there was a span of 10 bases. The CDR3 contains 14 residues. Germline V gives CDR1 LGHDT, CDR2 YNNKEL (reference sequence).